The next 11 T cell receptor beta chains were all read from a single sample in a study of human T cells and chemical hapten exposure. Described time point: healthy volunteer bleed at 6 weeks. Whole blood, unfractionated, served as the material for total RNA extraction. In TCRdb, the RACE reads were re-called with MiXCR into one record per CDR3 protein. The repertoire holds roughly 75,000 distinct CDR3 sequences, with around 9.4% as singletons. The sequenced material came from whole blood. Source of these receptors: a female donor in good health. Some clones in this sample may be carry-over from other donors' samples.

The table lists this clonotype with many counts. The V gene is TRBV10-1, the J gene TRBJ2-3, with 8 nucleotides matching TRBD2. Germline assignment: CDR1 WNHNN and CDR2 SYGVQD (reference sequence). V trimming: 9 bases; J trimming: 0 bases; junction bases outside the gene matches: 5. This CDR3 has 14 amino acids. DNA for the CDR3: TGCGCCAGTTTAGCGGGGCACAGCACAGATACGCAGTATTTT. Translating it yields CASLAGHSTDTQYF.

This clonotype was recorded a few times. The chain links TRBV13 to TRBJ1-1; D uncertain. This CDR3 has 15 amino acids. V was pared by 5 bases and J by 2 bases, with 15 bases between. The germline V gene has CDR1 PRHDT and CDR2 FYEKMQ (reference sequence). The CDR3 loop is CASSPPVQKNTEAFF. The CDR3 nucleotides are TGTGCCAGCAGCCCGCCCGTACAGAAAAACACTGAAGCTTTCTTT.

The CDR3 DNA follows: TGTGCCAGCAGTTACCTAAGACCGGGACAGGGAGGAAGGCAGCAGTACTTC. Its protein product is CASSYLRPGQGGRQQYF. The genes are TRBV6-5 and TRBJ2-7; 9 positions match TRBD1. V lost 2 bases and J lost 8; bases outside the gene matches: 16. The germline CDR1 and CDR2 sequences are MNHEY and SVGAGI. The CDR3 covers 17 residues.

This clonotype appeared a few times. This chain links TRBV21-1 with TRBJ2-7; the tabulated D call, TRBD1, remains unverified against the DNA. TRBV21-1 is deemed a pseudogene. CDR3 length: 18 amino acids. In DNA, the CDR3 is TGTGCCAGCATCCCATTCCTTAGACAGGGGATATTCTCCTACGAGCAGTACTTC. Amino acid sequence: CASIPFLRQGIFSYEQYF.

The rearrangement links TRBV29-1 to TRBJ1-2; a possible D gene is TRBD1 (5 bases). The CDR3 extends over 18 amino acids. Germline loops: CDR1 SQVTM, CDR2 ANQGSEA. Deletions cut 0 bases from V and 0 bases from J, with 20 bases between. The chain's CDR3 is CSVEDFQGTQKANYGYTF. The CDR3 region has the DNA TGCAGCGTTGAAGATTTCCAGGGAACTCAGAAAGCTAACTATGGCTACACCTTC.

The chain recombines TRBV20-1 with TRBJ1-2; D gene uncertain. V shed 5 bases and J shed 1 base, with 14 bases lying between them. The CDR3 length is 14 residues. The V gene's germline CDR1 is DFQATT and CDR2 SNEGSKA (reference sequence). The CDR3 protein is CSAPLPSFNYGYTF. CDR3 DNA: TGCAGTGCTCCCCTTCCTAGTTTTAACTATGGCTACACCTTC.

This clonotype came up a few times. CDR3 DNA: TGTGCCACCAGCAGGACAGGGAGGCAGTATTTT. This codes for CATSRTGRQYF. The chain couples TRBV15 to TRBJ2-3, with 7 bases aligning to TRBD1. CDR3 length: 11 residues. The V gene end was trimmed by 3 bases and the J gene end by 11 bases; junction bases not matched to a gene: 2. Germline values: CDR1 LNHNV, CDR2 YYDKDF (reference sequence).

The V gene is TRBV28, the J gene TRBJ1-6; 7 bases align to TRBD1. From germline, CDR1 is MDHEN and CDR2 SYDVKM. J lost 6 bases, V lost 4 bases, and 12 bases had no gene match. The CDR3 loop spans 17 amino acids. The CDR3 loop is CASSWSRVGTANSPLHF. The CDR3 DNA sequence: TGTGCCAGCAGTTGGAGTAGGGTTGGGACAGCTAATTCACCCCTCCACTTT.

The chain joins TRBV19 to TRBJ2-1; D is undetermined. Germline V gene lookup returns CDR1 LNHDA and CDR2 SQIVND (reference sequence). Trimming cost V 3 bases and J 3 bases, with 9 bases left between them. CDR3 length equals 14 residues. CDR3: CASSIPPFYNEQFF. CDR3 DNA sequence: TGTGCCAGTAGTATTCCGCCTTTCTACAATGAGCAGTTCTTC.

This clonotype was seen a few times. The chain employs TRBV7-9 and TRBJ2-1, with TRBD2 matching 9 bases. The V segment lost 4 bases and the J segment 11 bases; nucleotides outside the gene matches: 12. Germline CDR1 and CDR2: SEHNR and FQNEAQ (reference sequence). CDR3 length: 15 amino acids. CDR3: CASSSGTSSAGKQFF. CDR3 nucleotide sequence: TGTGCCAGCAGCTCCGGGACTAGCTCTGCGGGGAAGCAGTTCTTC.

This clonotype was recorded many times. This chain joins TRBV4-2 and TRBJ2-7, with 7 bases that match TRBD1. In germline, CDR1 is LGHNA, CDR2 YNFKEQ. Unmatched junction bases numbered 3, after V lost 0 bases and J lost 1 base. This CDR3 comprises 15 residues. The CDR3, as DNA: TGTGCCAGCAGCCAAGATAGGGGGCAGTCCTACGAGCAGTACTTC. Translation: CASSQDRGQSYEQYF.